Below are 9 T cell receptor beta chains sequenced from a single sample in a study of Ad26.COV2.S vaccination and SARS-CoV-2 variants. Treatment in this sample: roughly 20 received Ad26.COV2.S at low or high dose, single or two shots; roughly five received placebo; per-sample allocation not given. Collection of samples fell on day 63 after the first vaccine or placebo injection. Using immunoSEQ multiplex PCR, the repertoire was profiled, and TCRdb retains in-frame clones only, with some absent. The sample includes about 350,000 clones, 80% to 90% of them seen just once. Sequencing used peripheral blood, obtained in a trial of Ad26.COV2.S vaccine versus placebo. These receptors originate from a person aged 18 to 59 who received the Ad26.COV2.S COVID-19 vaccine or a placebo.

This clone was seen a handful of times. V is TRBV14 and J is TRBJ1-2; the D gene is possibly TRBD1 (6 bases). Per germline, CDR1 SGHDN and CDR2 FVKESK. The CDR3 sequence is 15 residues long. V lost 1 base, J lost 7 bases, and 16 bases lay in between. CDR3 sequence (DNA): TGTGCCAGCAGCCAAGTACGGACAGCCTGGGGTGGCTACACCTTC. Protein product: CASSQVRTAWGGYTF.

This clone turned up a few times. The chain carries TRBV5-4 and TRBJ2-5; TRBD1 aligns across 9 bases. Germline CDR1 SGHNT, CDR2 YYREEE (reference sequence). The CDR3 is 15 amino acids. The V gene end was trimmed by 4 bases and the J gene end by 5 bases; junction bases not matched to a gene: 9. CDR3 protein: CASSEGTGRGETQYF. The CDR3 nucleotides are TGTGCCAGCAGCGAAGGGACAGGGAGAGGGGAGACCCAGTACTTC.

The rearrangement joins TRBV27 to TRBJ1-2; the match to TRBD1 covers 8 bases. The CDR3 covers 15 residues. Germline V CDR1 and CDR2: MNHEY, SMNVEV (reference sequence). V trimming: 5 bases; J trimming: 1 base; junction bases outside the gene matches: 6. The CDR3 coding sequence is TGTGCCAGCAGTCCCACAGGGGGGATTAACTATGGCTACACCTTC. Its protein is CASSPTGGINYGYTF.

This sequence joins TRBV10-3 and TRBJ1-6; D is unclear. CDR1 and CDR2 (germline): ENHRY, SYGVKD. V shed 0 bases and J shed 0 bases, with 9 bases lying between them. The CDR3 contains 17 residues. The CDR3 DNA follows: TGTGCCATCAGTGAGTCGACGGCAGTCTCCTATAATTCACCCCTCCACTTT. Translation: CAISESTAVSYNSPLHF.

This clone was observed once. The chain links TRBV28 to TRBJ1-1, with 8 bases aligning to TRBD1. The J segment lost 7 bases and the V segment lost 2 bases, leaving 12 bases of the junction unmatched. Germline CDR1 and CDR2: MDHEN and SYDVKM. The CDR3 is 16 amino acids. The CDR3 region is CASSLAALAGGNEAFF. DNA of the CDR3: TGTGCCAGCAGTTTAGCCGCTTTGGCAGGGGGCAATGAAGCTTTCTTT.

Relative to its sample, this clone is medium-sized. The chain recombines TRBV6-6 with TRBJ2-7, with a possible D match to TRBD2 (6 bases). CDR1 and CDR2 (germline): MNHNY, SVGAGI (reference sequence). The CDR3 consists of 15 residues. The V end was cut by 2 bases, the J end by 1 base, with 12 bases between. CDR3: CASSYPQEGSYEQYF. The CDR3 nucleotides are TGTGCCAGCAGTTACCCTCAGGAGGGGTCCTACGAGCAGTACTTC.

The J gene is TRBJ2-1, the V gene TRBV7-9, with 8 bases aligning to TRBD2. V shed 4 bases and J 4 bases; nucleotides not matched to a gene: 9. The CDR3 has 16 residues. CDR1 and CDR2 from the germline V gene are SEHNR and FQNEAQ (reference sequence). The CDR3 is CASSSPGGLGYNEQFF. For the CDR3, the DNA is TGTGCCAGCAGCTCCCCGGGGGGGTTAGGGTACAATGAGCAGTTCTTC.

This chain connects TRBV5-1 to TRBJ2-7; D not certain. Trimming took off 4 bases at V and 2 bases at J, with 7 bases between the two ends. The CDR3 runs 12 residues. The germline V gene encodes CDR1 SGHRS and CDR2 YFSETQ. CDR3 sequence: CASSPDTYEQYF. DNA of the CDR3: TGCGCCAGCAGCCCTGACACCTACGAGCAGTACTTC.

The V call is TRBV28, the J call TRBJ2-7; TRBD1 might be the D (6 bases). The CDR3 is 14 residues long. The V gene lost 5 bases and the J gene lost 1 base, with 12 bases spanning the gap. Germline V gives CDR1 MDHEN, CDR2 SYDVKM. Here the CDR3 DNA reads TGTGCCAGCAGTACTTACAGGGTATCCTACGAGCAGTACTTC. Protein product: CASSTYRVSYEQYF.